Listed here are 23 T cell receptor beta chains from one sample, sequenced in a study of blood T cell repertoires in COVID-19. The table came from immunoSEQ multiplex PCR; TCRdb's copy has only in-frame clones and leaves some out. The sample includes about 160,000 clones, 75% to 90% of them seen just once. The sequenced material came from peripheral blood. Source of these receptors: a human donor with acute or convalescent COVID-19. The donor label of this sample is uncertain.

On this clone itself: One junction end does not reproduce the germline sequence, and a read error may be involved. CDR3 sequence (DNA): TGTGCCAGCAGCCATGACAGGGTACAACTTTTT. Amino acid sequence: CASSHDRVQLF. The V and J genes are TRBV5-4 and TRBJ1-6; 7 positions agree with TRBD1. The CDR3 extends over 11 amino acids. Germline V lookup: CDR1 SGHNT, CDR2 YYREEE (reference sequence).

The genes are TRBV11-2 and TRBJ2-7; the match to TRBD1 covers 9 bases. V was pared by 4 bases and J by 2 bases, with 3 bases of the junction left unmatched. Germline CDR1 is SGHAT and CDR2 is FQNNGV. CDR3 length: 14 residues. In DNA, the CDR3 is TGTGCCAGCAGCTCGGGACAGGGACCCTACGAGCAGTACTTC. Residues: CASSSGQGPYEQYF.

The rearrangement uses TRBV3-1 (or the pseudogene TRBV3-2) and TRBJ2-7, with D possibly being TRBD1 (5 bases). V lost 4 bases, J lost 5 bases, and 15 bases lay in between. There are 14 residues in the CDR3. CDR1 and CDR2 (germline): LGHDT, YNNKEL (reference sequence). The DNA of the CDR3 is TGTGCCAGCAGCCCTAGGGGCACCCGGAACGAGCAGTACTTC. Residues: CASSPRGTRNEQYF.

This clone was picked up one time. CDR3 in DNA: TGTGCCAGTACCCGCGGGGGGACAGCATCCTACAATGAGCAGTTCTTC. As protein: CASTRGGTASYNEQFF. V usage is TRBV19 and J usage is TRBJ2-1; tentative D call: TRBD2 (8 bases). CDR1 is LNHDA, CDR2 SQIVND, per germline (reference sequence). Trimming pared 7 bases from V and 1 base from J, leaving 17 bases between. This CDR3 contains 16 residues.

The CDR3 DNA sequence: TGTGCCAGCAGCCAAGATAGTTTACGGGGAGAACCCTCGGGGACCCAGTACTTC. The encoded protein is CASSQDSLRGEPSGTQYF. The genes are TRBV3-1 (or the pseudogene TRBV3-2) and TRBJ2-5, with D perhaps matching TRBD2 (5 bases). The CDR3 is 18 amino acids. Germline lookup yields CDR1 LGHDT and CDR2 YNNKEL (reference sequence). V lost 0 bases and J lost 7, with 24 bases in between.

This chain joins TRBV10-1 and TRBJ2-2; D might be TRBD1 (6 bases). The CDR3 is 14 amino acids. Germline loops: CDR1 WNHNN, CDR2 SYGVQD (reference sequence). Trimming removed 11 bases at V and 2 bases at J, with 15 bases between. In nucleotides, the CDR3 is TGCGCCTGCCAGGGGACGGACAACACCGGGGAGCTGTTTTTT. Translated, it gives CACQGTDNTGELFF.

This chain joins TRBV5-1 and TRBJ2-7; D is uncertain. This CDR3 contains 15 residues. V was shortened by 7 bases and J by 0 bases, with 17 bases between the two germline ends. The germline CDR1 and CDR2 sequences are SGHRS and YFSETQ. CDR3 loop: CASRTGSVSSYEQYF. The CDR3 coding sequence is TGCGCCAGCCGAACCGGGTCAGTCAGCTCCTACGAGCAGTACTTC.

This clone was counted a single time. V gene TRBV28 combines with J gene TRBJ1-5; D gene unclear. V gave up 4 bases and J gave up 6 bases, with 19 bases separating them. The CDR3 extends over 16 amino acids. Germline lookup yields CDR1 MDHEN and CDR2 SYDVKM. In DNA form, the CDR3 reads TGTGCCAGCAGTTCCCCGGACCGGGCGGGCGGTCAGCCCCAGCATTTT. Translation gives CASSSPDRAGGQPQHF. Looking up the rest from reference TRBV28 and TRBJ1-5 gives the full variable domain: DVKVTQSSRYLVKRTGEKVFLECVQDMDHENMFWYRQDPGLGLRLIYFSYDVKMKEKGDIPEGYSVSREKKERFSLILESASTNQTSMYLCASSSPDRAGGQPQHFGDGTRLSIL.

The chain uses TRBV14 and TRBJ1-4; 10 bases align to TRBD1. From germline, CDR1 is SGHDN and CDR2 FVKESK. The V segment lost 4 bases and the J segment 3 bases; nucleotides outside the gene matches: 5. The CDR3 is made up of 16 amino acids. The CDR3 region is CASSPGQGRSNEKLFF. The CDR3 DNA reads as TGTGCCAGCAGCCCGGGACAGGGGCGGTCTAATGAAAAACTGTTTTTT.

The rearrangement links TRBV5-1 to TRBJ2-1; 8 bases match TRBD2. The CDR3 consists of 16 residues. CDR1 is SGHRS, CDR2 YFSETQ, per germline. V gave up 0 bases and J gave up 0 bases; unmatched junction bases: 2. The CDR3 protein is CASSLGGGSSYNEQFF. The DNA for the CDR3 is TGCGCCAGCAGCTTGGGCGGGGGGTCCTCCTACAATGAGCAGTTCTTC. Full variable domain (outside the CDR3, taken from reference TRBV5-1 and TRBJ2-1): KAGVTQTPRYLIKTRGQQVTLSCSPISGHRSVSWYQQTPGQGLQFLFEYFSETQRNKGNFPGRFSGRQFSNSRSEMNVSTLELGDSALYLCASSLGGGSSYNEQFFGPGTRLTVL.

For this clone: Other nucleotide sequences from this sample produce the same CDR3. The gene calls are TRBV7-2 and TRBJ2-1; TRBD2 agrees at 13 bases. Unmatched junction bases numbered 7, after V lost 5 bases and J lost 9 bases. Germline V gene sequence: CDR1 SGHTA, CDR2 FQGNSA. The CDR3 is 15 residues long. CDR3 residues: CASSAGLAGLAEQFF. Written as DNA, the CDR3 is TGTGCCAGCAGCGCGGGACTAGCGGGGCTCGCTGAGCAGTTCTTC.

The V call is TRBV9, the J call TRBJ2-1, with 8 bases fitting TRBD1. The length of the CDR3 is 15 residues. Germline trimming cut 2 bases from V and 5 bases from J; bases unmatched to any gene: 6. Germline V gene lookup returns CDR1 SGDLS and CDR2 YYNGEE. CDR3 sequence: CASSVLGQENNEQFF. The DNA of the CDR3 is TGTGCCAGCAGCGTCTTGGGACAGGAGAACAATGAGCAGTTCTTC.

This chain connects TRBV6-5 to TRBJ1-1; 8 positions match TRBD1. The CDR3 consists of 14 residues. Germline trimming cut 5 bases from V and 1 base from J; bases unmatched to any gene: 3. Germline values: CDR1 MNHEY, CDR2 SVGAGI. CDR3 protein: CASSHGTGNTEAFF. As DNA, the CDR3 is TGTGCCAGCAGTCACGGGACAGGGAACACTGAAGCTTTCTTT.

This clone was seen just once. This chain links TRBV11-2 with TRBJ1-1, with 10 bases that match TRBD1. The CDR3 length is 14 residues. Germline CDR1 is SGHAT and CDR2 is FQNNGV. With 1 base clipped from V and 11 bases from J, the junction kept 7 bases outside the gene matches. CDR3 nucleotide sequence: TGTGCCAGCAGCTTAGGCGGGACAGGGGTATCCGCTTTCTTT. Protein product: CASSLGGTGVSAFF.

This chain connects TRBV2 to TRBJ1-4; D unresolved. V dropped 6 bases and J dropped 3 bases, with 11 bases sitting between them. Germline V lookup: CDR1 SNHLY, CDR2 FYNNEI. The CDR3 is 14 amino acids. The CDR3 region has the DNA TGTGCCAGCAGACGTCCTTACTCTAATGAAAAACTGTTTTTT. Amino acid sequence: CASRRPYSNEKLFF.

V and J are TRBV6-5 and TRBJ1-6, with 8 bases identical to TRBD1. Germline loops: CDR1 MNHEY, CDR2 SVGAGI. This CDR3 is built from 13 residues. With 8 bases clipped from V and 6 bases from J, the junction kept 3 bases outside the gene matches. As DNA, the CDR3 is TGTGCCAGCTTCGACAGGGGTAATTCACCCCTCCACTTT. Translating it yields CASFDRGNSPLHF.

The chain carries TRBV18 and TRBJ1-6; TRBD1 aligns across 9 bases. Germline CDR1 reads KGHSH; CDR2 reads LQKENI. The CDR3 runs to 15 residues. V was pared by 2 bases and J by 8 bases, with 4 bases of the junction left unmatched. The CDR3 protein is CASSPRTGADSPLHF. The DNA for the CDR3 is TGTGCCAGCTCACCAAGGACAGGGGCGGATTCACCCCTCCACTTT.

This rearrangement joins TRBV28 to TRBJ1-6; no reliable D call. Trimming pared 8 bases from V and 1 base from J, leaving 6 bases between. The CDR3 spans 13 residues. The germline CDR1 and CDR2 sequences are MDHEN and SYDVKM. The CDR3 sequence is CASLESYNSPLHF. The CDR3 DNA sequence: TGTGCCAGCCTGGAGTCCTATAATTCACCCCTCCACTTT.

For the CDR3, the DNA is TGCGCCAGCAGTGTGACACGGAGGGCGAACACTGAAGCTTTCTTT. Amino acids: CASSVTRRANTEAFF. The genes are TRBV10-1 and TRBJ1-1; D not certain. Between the trimmed V and J ends, which lost 4 bases and 1 base, there was a span of 13 bases. The CDR3 has 15 residues. The germline V gene encodes CDR1 WNHNN and CDR2 SYGVQD (reference sequence).

The chain joins TRBV3-1 (or the pseudogene TRBV3-2) to TRBJ2-3; 8 nucleotides agree with TRBD1. CDR3 size: 15 residues. V lost 2 bases and J lost 2; bases outside the gene matches: 3. Per germline, CDR1 LGHDT and CDR2 YNNKEL (reference sequence). CDR3 loop: CASSQLTGVTDTQYF. The CDR3 nucleotides read TGTGCCAGCAGCCAATTGACAGGGGTCACAGATACGCAGTATTTT.

The CDR3 region has the DNA TGCAGTGCTAGAGATCGGACAGGTCTATTTTTT. Its protein is CSARDRTGLFF. The chain uses TRBV20-1 and TRBJ1-4; 7 nucleotides align to TRBD1. J gave up 17 bases and V 0 bases, and 6 bases lay outside the gene matches. Germline CDR1 DFQATT, CDR2 SNEGSKA (reference sequence). The CDR3 runs 11 residues.

V gene TRBV11-2 combines with J gene TRBJ2-5; tentative D call: TRBD2 (7 bases). V dropped 5 bases and J dropped 1 base, with 20 bases sitting between them. Germline V gene sequence: CDR1 SGHAT, CDR2 FQNNGV. This CDR3 contains 17 residues. The DNA of the CDR3 is TGTGCCAGCAGCCCAGGGGTAGCTGCGGGGGCCCAAGAGACCCAGTACTTC. Protein sequence: CASSPGVAAGAQETQYF.

This clone was counted a few times. The J gene is TRBJ1-1, the V gene TRBV19; 11 nucleotides align to TRBD1. This CDR3 has 17 residues. With 6 bases clipped from V and 5 bases from J, the junction kept 14 bases outside the gene matches. The germline CDR1 and CDR2 sequences are LNHDA and SQIVND (reference sequence). This CDR3 reads CASSIKTGTGGNTEAFF. In DNA, the CDR3 is TGTGCCAGTAGCATTAAAACGGGGACAGGGGGAAATACTGAAGCTTTCTTT.